This is a list of T cell receptor beta chains from one sample in a study of neurological immune-mediated disorders. One entry per CDR3 protein, called by TCRdb with MiXCR from the 5' RACE reads. The sample gives about 120,000 distinct CDR3 sequences, about 3.2% of which show up once; about 1.2% is in the top ten. Sequenced sample: PBMCs. All receptors derive from a woman younger than 45 with multiple sclerosis. Both conserved end residues are part of each CDR3. D genes are given only for firm matches. Where a row states a size, it is once, few, many or the class of an expanded clone; other rows omit it.

v_gene	d_gene	j_gene	abundance	CDR3aa	CDR3nt
TRBV10-3	.	TRBJ2-7	many	CAISETGNYEQYF	TGTGCCATCAGTGAGACCGGAAACTACGAGCAGTACTTC
TRBV5-1	.	TRBJ1-5	many	CASSLEGPEGPQHF	TGCGCCAGCAGCTTGGAGGGGCCCGAGGGGCCCCAGCATTTT
TRBV5-1	.	TRBJ2-7	many	CASSLGLRDLEQYF	TGCGCCAGCAGCTTGGGATTGCGGGATTTGGAGCAGTACTTC
TRBV5-1	TRBD1	TRBJ2-6	many	CASSLGIGGQSGANVLTF	TGCGCCAGCAGCTTAGGTATAGGGGGCCAGTCTGGGGCCAACGTCCTGACTTTC
TRBV20-1	TRBD1	TRBJ2-7	many	CSAKGTVSSYEQYF	TGCAGTGCTAAAGGGACAGTCAGCTCCTACGAGCAGTACTTC
TRBV11-3	.	TRBJ1-1	.	CASSFGGPTEAFF	TGTGCCAGCAGCTTTGGGGGACCCACTGAAGCTTTCTTT
TRBV7-2	TRBD2	TRBJ2-5	many	CASSLGRGVRTQYF	TGTGCCAGCAGCTTAGGGCGGGGGGTCAGGACCCAGTACTTC
TRBV4-3	.	TRBJ1-1	many	CASSQDWRGEGYEAFF	TGCGCCAGCAGCCAAGACTGGCGGGGCGAGGGTTATGAAGCTTTCTTT
TRBV7-8	.	TRBJ2-1	many	CASSGVSSYNEQFF	TGTGCCAGCAGCGGTGTAAGCTCCTACAATGAGCAGTTCTTC
TRBV20-1	.	TRBJ1-2	.	CSAPKNPGSYGYTF	TGCAGTGCCCCCAAAAACCCAGGGAGCTATGGCTACACCTTC
TRBV7-2	TRBD1	TRBJ2-4	many	CASSVRTGTQNIQYF	TGTGCCAGCAGCGTGCGGACAGGGACCCAAAACATTCAGTACTTC
TRBV20-1	.	TRBJ1-1	many	CSARGAQGPNTEAFF	TGCAGTGCTAGAGGGGCCCAAGGCCCGAACACTGAAGCTTTCTTT
TRBV7-9	.	TRBJ2-5	many	CASSSNNKETQYF	TGTGCCAGCAGCTCGAATAATAAAGAGACCCAGTACTTC
TRBV12-3/TRBV12-4	.	TRBJ2-5	many	CASSLARYHEEYQETQYF	TGTGCCAGCAGTTTAGCGCGTTACCACGAGGAATACCAAGAGACCCAGTACTTC
TRBV7-9	TRBD2	TRBJ2-5	many	CASSLAGAVQETQYF	TGTGCCAGCAGCTTGGCGGGAGCCGTCCAAGAGACCCAGTACTTC
TRBV6-6	TRBD1	TRBJ2-7	many	CASTPDRARYYEQYF	TGTGCCAGCACCCCCGACAGGGCTCGATACTACGAGCAGTACTTC
TRBV12-3/TRBV12-4	.	TRBJ2-3	many	CASSPDGTSTDTQYF	TGTGCCAGCAGTCCAGACGGGACTAGCACAGATACGCAGTATTTT
TRBV20-1	.	TRBJ2-5	many	CSARGQQETQYF	TGCAGTGCTAGGGGCCAGCAAGAGACCCAGTACTTC
TRBV20-1	TRBD2	TRBJ2-1	many	CSASGALAGGYNEQFF	TGCAGTGCTAGTGGAGCACTAGCGGGAGGCTACAATGAGCAGTTCTTC
TRBV7-6	.	TRBJ2-1	few	CASSPGPPSGTLQDEQFF	TGTGCCAGCAGCCCGGGGCCCCCATCCGGGACCCTACAAGATGAGCAGTTCTTC
TRBV18	.	TRBJ1-1	many	CASSPARLTMNTEAFF	TGTGCCAGCTCACCCGCCCGGCTTACAATGAACACTGAAGCTTTCTTT
TRBV7-2	TRBD1	TRBJ1-2	many	CASSLVGGFEGGLGYTF	TGTGCCAGCAGCTTAGTCGGGGGATTCGAAGGGGGCCTTGGCTACACCTTC
TRBV12-3/TRBV12-4	TRBD1	TRBJ1-2	many	CASSPTGGGGGYTF	TGTGCCAGCAGCCCTACAGGGGGCGGTGGTGGCTACACCTTC